The rows below give T cell receptor beta chains drawn from one sample of a study of shared clonotypes between healthy human individuals. Clones were sequenced by immunoSEQ multiplex PCR, and TCRdb holds only the in-frame ones, with some missing. This sample has some 2,500,000 clones, with 93% found just once. The sequencing sample was made of naive CD4+ T cells from PBMCs. The receptors stem from a man younger than 30 in good health. Some clones in this sample may be carry-over from other donors' samples. The CDR3 runs from the conserved cysteine through the conserved F or W. A D gene is named only where the DNA matches it firmly. A row's size may be missing; if present it is once, few, many or a size class.

clone size	V gene	D gene	J gene	CDR3 length	CDR3 protein	CDR3 DNA
.	TRBV4-2	.	TRBJ2-1	13	CASSQGLRNEQFF	TGTGCCAGCAGCCAGGGACTCCGGAATGAGCAGTTCTTC
.	TRBV28	.	TRBJ1-2	14	CASRDRGGGRGYTF	TGTGCCAGCAGGGACCGGGGGGGCGGGCGAGGCTACACCTTC
.	TRBV27	TRBD2	TRBJ2-7	14	CASPPGREIGEQYF	TGTGCCAGCCCTCCTGGGCGGGAGATAGGCGAGCAGTACTTC
once	TRBV10-3	TRBD2	TRBJ2-7	16	CAISESASGSRYEQYF	TGTGCCATCAGTGAGTCGGCTAGCGGGAGTCGGTACGAGCAGTACTTC
.	TRBV5-5	.	TRBJ2-4	13	CASSLLRENIQYF	TGTGCCAGCAGCCTCCTCAGGGAAAACATTCAGTACTTC
.	TRBV6-6	.	TRBJ1-5	15	CASSYSGRSNQPQHF	TGTGCCAGCAGTTACTCAGGGCGGAGCAATCAGCCCCAGCATTTT
.	TRBV21-1	.	TRBJ2-1	15	CASILEERDYNEQFF	TGTGCCAGCATTTTAGAGGAGAGGGACTACAATGAGCAGTTCTTC
.	TRBV30	TRBD2	TRBJ2-3	17	CAWTRSSGYSSTDTQYF	TGTGCCTGGACGCGGTCTAGCGGATATTCTAGCACAGATACGCAGTATTTT
.	TRBV7-9	.	TRBJ1-5	14	CASSGGAGGQPQHF	TGTGCCAGCAGCGGAGGGGCAGGCGGTCAGCCCCAGCATTTT
.	TRBV28	TRBD1	TRBJ1-5	13	CATCRELGGPQHF	TGTGCCACCTGCCGGGAGTTAGGGGGCCCCCAGCATTTT
.	TRBV5-1	.	TRBJ1-2	15	CASSSNGETGYGYTF	TGCGCCAGCAGCTCAAATGGGGAGACGGGGTATGGCTACACCTTC
few	TRBV5-1	.	TRBJ2-6	15	CASSLVISGANVLTF	TGCGCCAGCAGCTTGGTTATCTCTGGGGCCAACGTCCTGACTTTC
.	TRBV5-1	.	TRBJ2-1	15	CASSFRTRSWGEQFF	TGCGCCAGCAGCTTCCGGACGAGGTCGTGGGGTGAGCAGTTCTTC
.	TRBV19	.	TRBJ2-4	14	CASSRGLAKNIQYF	TGTGCCAGTAGTAGGGGCTTAGCCAAAAACATTCAGTACTTC
.	TRBV28	TRBD2	TRBJ2-1	15	CASSSAGGRSDEQFF	TGTGCCAGCAGTTCGGCGGGGGGGAGAAGCGATGAGCAGTTCTTC
.	TRBV5-1	TRBD2	TRBJ2-5	16	CASSPPPGRDRETQYF	TGCGCCAGCAGCCCGCCCCCGGGGAGGGATAGGGAGACCCAGTACTTC
.	TRBV27	.	TRBJ1-4	14	CASSLGGRNEKLFF	TGTGCCAGCAGTTTGGGGGGAAGAAATGAAAAACTGTTTTTT
.	TRBV6-5	.	TRBJ1-3	16	CASSYSGTHSGNTIYF	TGTGCCAGCAGTTACTCCGGGACACACTCTGGAAACACCATATATTTT
.	TRBV7-2	.	TRBJ1-3	16	CASSLQSWLTKDTIYF	TGTGCCAGCAGCTTACAATCTTGGCTCACTAAGGACACCATATATTTT
.	TRBV18	TRBD1	TRBJ1-1	17	CASSPKTRTGGNTEAFF	TGTGCCAGCTCACCTAAAACCCGGACAGGGGGGAACACTGAAGCTTTCTTT
.	TRBV5-1	TRBD2	TRBJ2-3	16	CASSFRLAGGPDTQYF	TGCGCCAGCAGCTTTAGACTAGCGGGAGGGCCGGATACGCAGTATTTT
.	TRBV9	.	TRBJ1-2	11	CASSLNYGYTF	TGTGCCAGCAGCCTCAACTATGGCTACACCTTC
.	TRBV11-2	TRBD1	TRBJ2-6	18	CASSLDRTGLTRANVLTF	TGTGCCAGCAGCTTAGACCGGACAGGGTTGACTAGGGCCAACGTCCTGACTTTC
.	TRBV20-1	.	TRBJ1-2	11	CSVGDTYGYTF	TGCAGTGTTGGGGACACCTATGGCTACACCTTC
.	TRBV9	TRBD1	TRBJ2-7	15	CASSPTGQGGYEQYF	TGTGCCAGCAGCCCGACGGGACAGGGTGGATACGAGCAGTACTTC
.	TRBV5-4	TRBD2	TRBJ2-7	15	CASSLTSGSGHEQYF	TGTGCCAGCAGCCTCACTAGCGGGAGTGGCCACGAGCAGTACTTC
.	TRBV5-8	.	TRBJ1-5	15	CASSLGGGSNQPQHF	TGTGCCAGCAGCTTGGGGGGCGGGAGCAATCAGCCCCAGCATTTT
.	TRBV2	.	TRBJ1-2	12	CARNRDNYGYTF	TGTGCCAGGAACAGGGATAACTATGGCTACACCTTC
.	TRBV18	TRBD2	TRBJ2-1	14	CASSPRLAKDEQFF	TGTGCCAGCTCACCACGACTAGCGAAGGATGAGCAGTTCTTC
.	TRBV28	TRBD2	TRBJ2-7	17	CASSSGGTPGIRYEQYF	TGTGCCAGCAGTTCCGGGGGGACTCCGGGAATCCGCTACGAGCAGTACTTC